The entry that follows covers one T cell receptor (beta chain) sequence. This sample is drawn from a study of blood T cell repertoires in COVID-19. Across the study: Material from acute and convalescent COVID-19 was sourced from the United States, Italy and Spain. PBMCs, B-cell-depleted T cells, or T cells provided the cDNA or gDNA that made up the material.

Germline CDR1 reads SGHTA; CDR2 reads FQGNSA. This CDR3 contains 16 residues. V lost 4 bases, J lost 6 bases, and 15 bases stayed unmatched. Clones were sequenced by immunoSEQ multiplex PCR, and TCRdb holds only the in-frame ones, with some missing. The data show some 200,000 clones, 65% to 85% seen once. The TCR was taken from a woman aged 55-70 years with acute or convalescent COVID-19. Sequenced material: peripheral blood. The chain uses TRBV7-2 and TRBJ2-7; 7 bases are a match to TRBD2. The CDR3, as DNA: TGTGCCAGCAGCTCCCAACCTGGGCTAGCGGCAGCCGAGCAGTACTTC. It codes for CASSSQPGLAAAEQYF.